The rows below give T cell receptor beta chains drawn from one sample of a study of tumor and adjacent non-tumor tissue in lung cancer. TCRdb re-analysed the multiplex PCR reads in MiXCR, keeping a single row per CDR3 protein. The sample contains 100,000 to 150,000 distinct CDR3 sequences, around three fifths of which appear only once. What was sequenced was lung tumor tissue. The receptors derive from a man aged 25-45 years with non-small cell lung cancer. Both conserved end residues are part of each CDR3. A D gene is named only where the DNA matches it firmly. Size values are once, few and many counts, or a class for expanded clones, and some rows have none.

j_call cdr3_length v_call d_call clone_size cdr3_nt cdr3_aa
TRBJ2-1 15 TRBV11-2 NA NA TGTGCCAGTAGCTTCTCCATCGGGAGTACGAATGAGCAGTTCTTC CASSFSIGSTNEQFF
TRBJ2-7 14 TRBV5-1 TRBD2 NA TGCGCCAGCAGCGATGGACTAGCGGGGGTGGAGCAGTACTTC CASSDGLAGVEQYF
TRBJ1-2 12 TRBV6-2/TRBV6-3 NA many TGTGCCAGCAGTTACGGACACTATGGCTACACCTTC CASSYGHYGYTF
TRBJ2-3 14 TRBV11-2 TRBD1 many TGTGCCAGCGGAAGGGACAGAACAGCAGATACGCAGTATTTT CASGRDRTADTQYF
TRBJ1-3 15 TRBV5-6 NA NA TGTGCCAGCAGCGGTATGGAGACTCCTGGAAACACCATATATTTT CASSGMETPGNTIYF
TRBJ2-1 14 TRBV20-1 NA NA TGCAGTGCTATAGTGGGGGGCCCATACAATGAGCAGTTCTTC CSAIVGGPYNEQFF
TRBJ1-6 14 TRBV11-3 NA NA TGTGCCAGCAACTTAGGAGGGGAAGGTTCACCCCTCCGCTTT CASNLGGEGSPLRF
TRBJ1-5 12 TRBV20-1 NA NA TGCAGTGCTAGGGAATGGGGAGGGCCCCAGCATTTT CSAREWGGPQHF
TRBJ2-7 13 TRBV29-1 NA few TGTAGCGTGGACGGAGCCGTCCCCTGCGAGCAGTACTTC CSVDGAVPCEQYF
TRBJ1-2 13 TRBV20-1 NA NA TGCAGTGCTCCTGAAGAGGCTAACTATGGCTACACCTTC CSAPEEANYGYTF
TRBJ2-7 13 TRBV6-2/TRBV6-3 NA NA TGTGTCACCGGGCGCGGTGGGTCCTACGAGCAGTACTTC CVTGRGGSYEQYF
TRBJ1-1 13 TRBV29-1 NA NA TGCAGCGCCAAGGGAGGGATGAACAGTGAAACTTTCTTT CSAKGGMNSETFF
TRBJ1-1 13 TRBV6-5 NA NA TGTGCCAGCAGTTACTCGCTGAACACTGAAGCTTTCTTT CASSYSLNTEAFF
TRBJ1-5 14 TRBV6-6 NA NA TGTGCTGGCAGCCCACTAAGGACGAATCAGCCCCAGCATTTT CAGSPLRTNQPQHF
TRBJ2-5 17 TRBV4-3 TRBD2 NA TGCGCCAACAGCCAAGATGTCCTAGCGGGGGGGCAGGGGACCCAGTACTTC CANSQDVLAGGQGTQYF
TRBJ2-6 18 TRBV6-6 TRBD1 NA TGTGCCAGCAATTCCACCGGGACAGTGAGATCTGGGGCCAACGTCCTGACTTTC CASNSTGTVRSGANVLTF
TRBJ1-2 13 TRBV29-1 NA NA TGCAGCACTTCGGACAGTCGGGTGTATGGATACATCTTT CSTSDSRVYGYIF
TRBJ2-3 15 TRBV20-1 TRBD2 many TGCAGTGCTAGGGGGGCGGGGGGGCCCACAGATACGCAGTATTTT CSARGAGGPTDTQYF
TRBJ2-5 17 TRBV4-3 NA NA TGCGCCAGTAGCCACAAGGGAGGGACACTAGTCCAAGAGACCCAGTACTTC CASSHKGGTLVQETQYF
TRBJ2-2 16 TRBV30 TRBD2 NA TGTGCCTGGAGTCCCAGGGGACTAGCGGGAGCCGGGGAGCTGTTTTTT CAWSPRGLAGAGELFF
TRBJ1-5 12 TRBV28 TRBD1 medium-sized TGTGCCTGTTGGACAGGGGGTCAGCCCCAGCATTTT CACWTGGQPQHF
TRBJ2-5 14 TRBV7-9 TRBD1 NA TGTGCCAGCAGCCCCTCGCCAGGGGGAGAGACCCAGTACTTC CASSPSPGGETQYF
TRBJ2-2 13 TRBV20-1 NA NA TGCAGTGTTAGATCCCGCCTTACCGGGGAGTTGTTTTTT CSVRSRLTGELFF
TRBJ1-1 12 TRBV6-5 NA NA TGTGCCGGCAGTCATTCGGGCCAAGAAGCTTTCTTT CAGSHSGQEAFF
TRBJ2-1 18 TRBV6-6 TRBD2 NA TGTGTCAGCAGTTACTCTGGGCCGGGACTAGCGGGAGTCAATGAGCAGTTCTTC CVSSYSGPGLAGVNEQFF
TRBJ2-7 15 TRBV12-3/TRBV12-4 NA NA TGTGCCGGCAGTTTAGCCCCGGCCAACTCCTACGAGCAGTACTTC CAGSLAPANSYEQYF
TRBJ2-3 16 TRBV11-3 TRBD2 NA TGTGCCAGCAGCCCCCCAGATCGGGGGGAAACAGATACGCAGTATTTT CASSPPDRGETDTQYF
TRBJ2-1 15 TRBV24-1 TRBD2 few TGTGCCACCAGTGATTTAAGCGGGAAATACAATGAGCAGTTCTTC CATSDLSGKYNEQFF
TRBJ1-1 11 TRBV11-2 NA NA TGTGCCAGCAGAAGGCAGAGGGAGGCTTTCTTT CASRRQREAFF
TRBJ2-7 16 TRBV20-1 TRBD2 many TGCAGTGCTAGTAGTGTTAGCGGGAGAATAATCTACGAGCAGTACTTC CSASSVSGRIIYEQYF
TRBJ2-5 13 TRBV6-1 NA NA TGTGCCAGTAGTTGGGACGTCCAAGAGACCAAGTACTTC CASSWDVQETKYF
TRBJ1-5 16 TRBV2 NA once TGTGCCAGCAGTGAGTTTAACAGGCCAGGCAATCAGCCCCAGCATTTT CASSEFNRPGNQPQHF
TRBJ2-7 18 TRBV6-2/TRBV6-3 NA NA TGTGCCAACAAGACGCAAACGCTGACCATCGAGACGGTTAACGAGCTGTACTTC CANKTQTLTIETVNELYF